Sequencing of this TCR beta chain was carried out in a study of shared clonotypes between healthy human individuals. The authors split each subset's genomic DNA evenly across several immunoSEQ plates. The authors' processing: Without quality scores, immunoSEQ junctional reads could not be filtered like full-length reads. Data came from immunoSEQ multiplex PCR; TCRdb stores just in-frame clones and leaves some out. For V, J and clone size, that table is used; D and trimming come from the DNA. The sample holds 470,000 or so clones; around 73% are singletons and the top ten take approximately 12%. Germline trimming cut 8 bases from V and 0 bases from J; bases unmatched to any gene: 2. Germline values: CDR1 MNHEY, CDR2 SMNVEV (reference sequence). The CDR3 extends over 14 amino acids.

The TCR originated in a woman between 40 and 50 years old in good health. Some clones in this sample may be carry-over from other donors' samples. The chain employs TRBV27 and TRBJ1-3, with 9 bases matching TRBD1. Material for sequencing was PBMCs. CDR3 nucleotide sequence: TGTGCCAGCTCGACAGGGGGCTCTGGAAACACCATATATTTT. Amino acids: CASSTGGSGNTIYF.